This TCR beta chain comes out of a study of response to subunit inactivated influenza vaccine. TCRdb fed the RT-PCR reads into MiXCR, producing one record per CDR3 protein. This sample has about 570,000 distinct CDR3 sequences, with approximately 10% found just once. Germline V gene sequence: CDR1 SGHTA, CDR2 FQGNSA. Trimming took 7 bases from V and 4 from J, leaving 22 bases between them. The CDR3 has 16 residues. This same sample was also taken into another study, of T cells expressing NK-cell markers. That paper notes: Beta-chain TCR cDNA was generated via 5'RACE template switching with UMIs. Of the CD8+ T cells in a handful of donors, 1.0-7.0% belonged to dominant NKG2C+ clonotypes.

The rearrangement uses TRBV7-2 and TRBJ2-5, with D perhaps being TRBD1 or TRBD2 (5 bases each). The TCR originated in a man aged 50 to 60 who received an inactivated influenza vaccine. The sequencing here drew on PBMCs from blood, taken on the day of vaccination. CDR3 bases: TGTGCCAGCACACCTGAGAGGCAGGGAGTACGAGAGACCCAGTACTTC. Its translation is CASTPERQGVRETQYF.